The rows below give T cell receptor beta chains drawn from one sample of a study of graft-versus-host responses after intestinal transplantation. The table came from immunoSEQ multiplex PCR; TCRdb's copy has only in-frame clones and leaves some out. This table has some 17,000 clones, 75% to 85% appearing once. The sample consisted of ileum tissue, taken roughly 110 days after intestinal transplant. The source is a human patient who received an intestinal transplant, so some T cells may come from the graft donor. CDR3s include the opening cysteine and the closing phenylalanine or tryptophan. A D gene is named only where the DNA matches it firmly. Rows give clone size only sometimes, using once, few, many, or a class for an expanded clone.

CDR3 length	V gene	J gene	D gene	clone size	CDR3 protein
14	TRBV7-3	TRBJ2-3	TRBD2	NA	CASSLGGGIDTQYF
15	TRBV9	TRBJ1-2	NA	NA	CASSITFPGRNGYTF
17	TRBV5-1	TRBJ2-1	TRBD1	NA	CASSLEPLGTGPNEQFF
17	TRBV5-1	TRBJ1-4	NA	once	CASSFGSWVIPNEKLFF
13	TRBV10-3	TRBJ2-7	TRBD1	NA	CAIRDRDSYEQYF
16	TRBV5-5	TRBJ2-1	NA	NA	CASSLAFWVLLGEQFF
12	TRBV10-1	TRBJ2-1	NA	NA	CATIKTYNEQFF
13	TRBV28	TRBJ1-1	NA	NA	CATSYGTNTEAFF
13	TRBV28	TRBJ2-7	TRBD1	NA	CASSLGQGPEQYF
14	TRBV4-3	TRBJ1-1	NA	NA	CASSQVGQNTEAFF
14	TRBV28	TRBJ2-7	NA	NA	CASSWGLSAYEQYF
13	TRBV13	TRBJ2-1	NA	NA	CASSPGEPEGQFF
12	TRBV2	TRBJ2-1	NA	NA	CASSESGNEQFF
13	TRBV5-1	TRBJ2-7	TRBD2	NA	CASRTSGSYEQYF
14	TRBV5-1	TRBJ2-7	TRBD2	NA	CASNPFSGLYEQYF
13	TRBV6-5	TRBJ1-2	NA	NA	CASSSGQNYGYTF
15	TRBV6-6	TRBJ1-4	NA	NA	CASSYSAGQNEKLFF
17	TRBV10-1	TRBJ2-7	NA	NA	CASSPSARLGRTYEQYF
14	TRBV6-6	TRBJ2-1	NA	NA	CASSYRLAYNEQFF
13	TRBV6-5	TRBJ1-2	TRBD1	NA	CATRQGENYGYTF
14	TRBV19	TRBJ1-1	NA	NA	CASSIIPGNTEAFF
15	TRBV4-1	TRBJ2-1	TRBD2	NA	CASSQTRLAGSLVIF
17	TRBV28	TRBJ2-7	NA	NA	CASSWGASAGELDEQYF
13	TRBV5-1	TRBJ2-3	TRBD1	NA	CASKWQGADTQYF
17	TRBV7-6	TRBJ2-1	TRBD2	NA	CASSLEASGSSYNEQFF
13	TRBV11-2	TRBJ2-4	NA	NA	CASSPPDRNIQYF
10	TRBV29-1	TRBJ2-3	TRBD2	NA	CSVTAGGQYF
17	TRBV28	TRBJ2-7	TRBD2	NA	CASSFNPELAENYEQYF
12	TRBV14	TRBJ1-1	NA	NA	CASGGLIPEAFF
15	TRBV7-8	TRBJ2-1	TRBD2	NA	CASSLEAGAPNEQFF
16	TRBV4-3	TRBJ2-1	TRBD2	NA	CASSRYSGRSYNEQFF
18	TRBV11-1	TRBJ2-5	NA	NA	CASSLGSMVGAQGKTQYF
15	TRBV6-5	TRBJ2-1	NA	NA	CASSYSEGFYNEQFF
16	TRBV7-8	TRBJ1-2	NA	NA	CASSLARAEVNYGYTF
17	TRBV15	TRBJ2-6	NA	NA	CATSRALRISGANVLTF
13	TRBV9	TRBJ2-2	NA	once	CASSAGNTGELFF
14	TRBV5-4	TRBJ1-3	NA	NA	CASSIRGAGNTIYF
20	TRBV28	TRBJ2-7	TRBD2	once	CASSLHTFVGLAGDSSEQYF
13	TRBV5-1	TRBJ2-3	NA	NA	CASSFTTGDTQYF
13	TRBV5-1	TRBJ2-7	NA	NA	CASSRSGVYEQYF
14	TRBV5-4	TRBJ1-2	NA	NA	CASSLGDGLYGYTF
16	TRBV28	TRBJ2-7	TRBD1	NA	CASRYRDRGLKDEQYF
19	TRBV5-5	TRBJ2-2	TRBD2	NA	CASSPWTSGGKLNTGELFF
13	TRBV5-5	TRBJ2-3	NA	NA	CASSSSRTSSRPF
17	TRBV4-2	TRBJ1-6	TRBD1	NA	CASSLSYRGRVGSPLHF
14	TRBV19	TRBJ2-7	TRBD2	NA	CASSIGLAAYEQYF
11	TRBV6-5	TRBJ1-2	NA	NA	CASSYPGGYTF
15	TRBV6-5	TRBJ1-1	TRBD1	few	CASSYVAGGNTEAFF
17	TRBV10-3	TRBJ2-1	NA	NA	CAISPPGGRPSYNEQFF
15	TRBV15	TRBJ1-1	NA	NA	CATSRDKGVDTEAFF
15	TRBV11-2	TRBJ1-1	NA	NA	CASSALQGFNTEAFF
14	TRBV5-5	TRBJ1-3	NA	once	CASSIRGAGNTIYF
15	TRBV28	TRBJ2-1	TRBD2	NA	CASSRLARPYNEQFF
14	TRBV6-1	TRBJ2-1	TRBD1	few	CASSPRQGGHEQFF
17	TRBV19	TRBJ1-3	NA	NA	CASSILRQYRPGNTIYF